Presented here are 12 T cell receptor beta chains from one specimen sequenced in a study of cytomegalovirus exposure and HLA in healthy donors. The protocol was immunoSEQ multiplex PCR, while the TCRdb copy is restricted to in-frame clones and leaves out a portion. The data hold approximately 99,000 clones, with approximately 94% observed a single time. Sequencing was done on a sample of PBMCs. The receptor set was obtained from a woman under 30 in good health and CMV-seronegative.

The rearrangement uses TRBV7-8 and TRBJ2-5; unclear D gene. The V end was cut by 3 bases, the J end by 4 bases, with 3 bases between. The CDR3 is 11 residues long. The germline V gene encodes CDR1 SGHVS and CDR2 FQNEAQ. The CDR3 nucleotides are TGTGCCAGCAGCTTGGCAGAGACCCAGTACTTC. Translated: CASSLAETQYF. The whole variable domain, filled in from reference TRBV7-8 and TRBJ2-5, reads GAGVSQSPRYKVAKRGQDVALRCDPISGHVSLFWYQQALGQGPEFLTYFQNEAQLDKSGLPSDRFFAERPEGSVSTLKIQRTQQEDSAVYLCASSLAETQYFGPGTRLLVL.

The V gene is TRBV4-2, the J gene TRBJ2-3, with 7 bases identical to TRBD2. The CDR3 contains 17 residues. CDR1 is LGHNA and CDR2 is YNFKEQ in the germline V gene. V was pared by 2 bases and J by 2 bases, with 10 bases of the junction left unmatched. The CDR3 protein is CASSQSLEAGITDTQYF. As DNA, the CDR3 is TGTGCCAGCAGCCAAAGTCTTGAAGCGGGGATCACAGATACGCAGTATTTT.

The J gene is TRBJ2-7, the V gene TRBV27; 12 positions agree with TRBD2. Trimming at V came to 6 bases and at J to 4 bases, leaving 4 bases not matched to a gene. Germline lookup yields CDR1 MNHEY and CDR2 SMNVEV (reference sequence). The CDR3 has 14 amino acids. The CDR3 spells CASSLAGGLYEQYF. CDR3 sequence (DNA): TGTGCCAGCAGCCTAGCGGGGGGGCTTTACGAGCAGTACTTC.

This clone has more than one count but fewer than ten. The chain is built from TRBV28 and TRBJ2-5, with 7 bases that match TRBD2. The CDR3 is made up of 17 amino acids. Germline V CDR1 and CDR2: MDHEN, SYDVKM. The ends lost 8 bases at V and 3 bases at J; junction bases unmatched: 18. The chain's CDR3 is CASASWGGSHVEETQYF. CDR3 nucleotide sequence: TGTGCCAGCGCATCTTGGGGGGGAAGCCACGTTGAAGAGACCCAGTACTTC.

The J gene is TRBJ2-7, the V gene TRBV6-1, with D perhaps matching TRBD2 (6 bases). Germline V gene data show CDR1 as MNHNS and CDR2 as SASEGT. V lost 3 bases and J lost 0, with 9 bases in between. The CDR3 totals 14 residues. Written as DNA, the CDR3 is TGTGCCAGCAGTGAGTGGCGGGGCTCCTACGAGCAGTACTTC. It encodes CASSEWRGSYEQYF.

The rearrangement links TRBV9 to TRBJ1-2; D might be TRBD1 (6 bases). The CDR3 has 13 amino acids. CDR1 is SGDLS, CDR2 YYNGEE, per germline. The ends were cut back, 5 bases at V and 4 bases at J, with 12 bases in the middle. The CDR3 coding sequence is TGTGCCAGCAGTGATGGACAGACCTATGGCTACACCTTC. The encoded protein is CASSDGQTYGYTF.

The CDR3 DNA sequence: TGTGCCAGCAGCTTAAGGACAGGGGGCTGGGATGGTAATTCACCCCTCCACTTT. This codes for CASSLRTGGWDGNSPLHF. The chain links TRBV7-9 to TRBJ1-6; TRBD1 aligns across 11 bases. The CDR3 length is 18 residues. The germline V gene encodes CDR1 SEHNR and CDR2 FQNEAQ (reference sequence). V gave up 2 bases and J gave up 6 bases; unmatched junction bases: 9.

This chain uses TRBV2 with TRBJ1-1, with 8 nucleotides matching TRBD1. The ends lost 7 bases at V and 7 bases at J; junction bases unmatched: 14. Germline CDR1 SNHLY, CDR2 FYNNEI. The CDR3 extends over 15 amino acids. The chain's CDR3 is CASKQVETGVGEAFF. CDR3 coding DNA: TGTGCCAGCAAGCAGGTAGAGACAGGGGTCGGTGAAGCTTTCTTT.

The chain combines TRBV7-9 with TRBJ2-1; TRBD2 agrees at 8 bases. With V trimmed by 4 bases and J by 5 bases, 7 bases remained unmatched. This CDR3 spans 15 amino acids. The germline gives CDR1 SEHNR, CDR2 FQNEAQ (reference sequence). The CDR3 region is CASSYQTSANNEQFF. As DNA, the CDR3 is TGTGCCAGCAGCTACCAGACTAGCGCAAACAATGAGCAGTTCTTC.

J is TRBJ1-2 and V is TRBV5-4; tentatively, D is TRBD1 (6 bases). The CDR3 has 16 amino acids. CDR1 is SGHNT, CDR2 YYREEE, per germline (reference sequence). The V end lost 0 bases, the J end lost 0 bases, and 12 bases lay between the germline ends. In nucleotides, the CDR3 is TGTGCCAGCAGCTTGGGGGGGCGCCCAGCTAACTATGGCTACACCTTC. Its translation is CASSLGGRPANYGYTF.

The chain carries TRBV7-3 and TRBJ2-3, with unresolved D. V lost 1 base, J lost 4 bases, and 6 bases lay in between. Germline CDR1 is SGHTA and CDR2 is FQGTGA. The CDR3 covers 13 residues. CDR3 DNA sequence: TGTGCCAGCAGCTTAAGAGGCGCAGATACGCAGTATTTT. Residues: CASSLRGADTQYF. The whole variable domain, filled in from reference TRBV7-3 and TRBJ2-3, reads GAGVSQTPSNKVTEKGKYVELRCDPISGHTALYWYRQSLGQGPEFLIYFQGTGAADDSGLPNDRFFAVRPEGSVSTLKIQRTERGDSAVYLCASSLRGADTQYFGPGTRLTVL.

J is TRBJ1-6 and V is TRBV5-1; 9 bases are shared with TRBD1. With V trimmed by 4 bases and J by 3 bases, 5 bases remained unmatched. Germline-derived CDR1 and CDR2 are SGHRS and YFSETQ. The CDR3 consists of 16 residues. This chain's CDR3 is CASSAGQGVYNSPLHF. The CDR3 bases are TGCGCCAGCAGCGCGGGACAGGGCGTCTATAATTCACCCCTCCACTTT.